The sequence of this T cell receptor beta chain was determined in a study of identical twins. Template switching, a step in the protocol, added a universal primer site, and cDNA carried unique molecular identifiers. TCRdb independently ran MiXCR on the 5' RACE reads; one entry per CDR3 protein. The data hold about 530,000 distinct CDR3 sequences, with around 24% observed a single time. In this sample, this clonotype turned up a few times. These data were likewise used in another study, on yellow fever vaccine responses in identical twins.

Sample: CD4+ T cells sorted from blood. The clonotype was recovered from a woman younger than 30 in good health.

CDR3 residues: CSARDGGRVTQYF. The CDR3 nucleotides are TGCAGTGCTAGAGACGGGGGGAGGGTGACCCAGTACTTC. The chain has TRBV20-1 and TRBJ2-5; 7 bases agree with TRBD2. Per the germline V gene, CDR1 is DFQATT and CDR2 is SNEGSKA (reference sequence). The CDR3 loop spans 13 amino acids. V shed 0 bases and J 7 bases; nucleotides not matched to a gene: 5.